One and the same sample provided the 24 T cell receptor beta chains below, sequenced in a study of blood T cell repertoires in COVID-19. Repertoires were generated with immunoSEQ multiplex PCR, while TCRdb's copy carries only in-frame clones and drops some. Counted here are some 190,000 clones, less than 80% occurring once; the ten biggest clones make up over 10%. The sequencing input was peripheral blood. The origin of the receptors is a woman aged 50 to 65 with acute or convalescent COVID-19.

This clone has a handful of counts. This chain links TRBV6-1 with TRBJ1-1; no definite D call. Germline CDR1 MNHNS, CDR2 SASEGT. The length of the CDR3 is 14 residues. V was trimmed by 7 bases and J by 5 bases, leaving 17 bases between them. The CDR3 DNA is TGTGCCAGCAAGGAGTGGCAACCGGGGACTGAAGCTTTCTTT. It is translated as CASKEWQPGTEAFF.

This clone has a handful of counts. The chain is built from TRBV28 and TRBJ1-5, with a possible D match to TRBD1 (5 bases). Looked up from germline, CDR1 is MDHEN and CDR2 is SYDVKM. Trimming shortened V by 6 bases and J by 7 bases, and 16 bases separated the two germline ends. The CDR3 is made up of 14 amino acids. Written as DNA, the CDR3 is TGTGCCAGCAGAGAGAGAGGGACTTTCCAGCCCCAGCATTTT. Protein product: CASRERGTFQPQHF.

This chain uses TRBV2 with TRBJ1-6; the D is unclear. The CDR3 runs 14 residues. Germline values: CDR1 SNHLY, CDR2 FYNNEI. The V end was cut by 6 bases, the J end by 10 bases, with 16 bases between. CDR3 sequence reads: CASSPHRVDSPLHF. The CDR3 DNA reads TGTGCCAGCAGCCCCCACCGGGTAGACTCACCCCTCCACTTT.

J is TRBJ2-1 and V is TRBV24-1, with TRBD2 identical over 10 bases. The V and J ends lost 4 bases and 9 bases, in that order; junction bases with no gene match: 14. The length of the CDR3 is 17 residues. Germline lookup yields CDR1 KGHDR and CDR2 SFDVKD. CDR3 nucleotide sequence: TGTGCCACCAGTGACCCGGGACTAGCGCCGGGCAGGGGTGAGCAGTTCTTC. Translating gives CATSDPGLAPGRGEQFF.

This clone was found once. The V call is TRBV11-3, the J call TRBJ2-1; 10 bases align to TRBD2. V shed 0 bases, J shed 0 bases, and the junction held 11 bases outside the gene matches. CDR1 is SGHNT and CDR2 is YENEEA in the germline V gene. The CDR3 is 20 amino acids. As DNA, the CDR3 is TGTGCCAGCAGCTTAGATTCTACTAGCGGGGCCGCGCCCTCCTACAATGAGCAGTTCTTC. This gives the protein CASSLDSTSGAAPSYNEQFF. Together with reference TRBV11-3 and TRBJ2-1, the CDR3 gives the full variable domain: EAGVVQSPRYKIIEKKQPVAFWCNPISGHNTLYWYLQNLGQGPELLIRYENEEAVDDSQLPKDRFSAERLKGVDSTLKIQPAELGDSAVYLCASSLDSTSGAAPSYNEQFFGPGTRLTVL.

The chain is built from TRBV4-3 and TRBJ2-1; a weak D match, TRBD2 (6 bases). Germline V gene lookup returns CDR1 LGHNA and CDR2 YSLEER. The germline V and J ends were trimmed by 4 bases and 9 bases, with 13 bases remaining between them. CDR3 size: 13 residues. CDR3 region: CASSLPGGSEQFF. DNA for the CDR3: TGCGCCAGCAGCCTCCCCGGGGGTAGTGAGCAGTTCTTC.

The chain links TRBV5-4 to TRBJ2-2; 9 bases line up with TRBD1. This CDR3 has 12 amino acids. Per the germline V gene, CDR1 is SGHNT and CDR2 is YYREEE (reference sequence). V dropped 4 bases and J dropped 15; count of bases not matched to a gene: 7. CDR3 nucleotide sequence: TGTGCCAGCAGCGCGGGGACAGGGAAGTTGTTTTTT. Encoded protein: CASSAGTGKLFF.

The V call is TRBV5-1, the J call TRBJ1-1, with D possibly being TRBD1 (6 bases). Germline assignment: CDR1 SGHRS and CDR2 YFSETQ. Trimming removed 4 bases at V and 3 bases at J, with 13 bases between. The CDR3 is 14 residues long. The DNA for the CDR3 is TGCGCCAGCAGCCCCCACAGGGCAGACACTGAAGCTTTCTTT. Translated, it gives CASSPHRADTEAFF.

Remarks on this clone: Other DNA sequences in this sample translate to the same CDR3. CDR3 nucleotide sequence: TGCAGTGCTAGGGCAGACTATGGCTACACCTTC. Protein sequence: CSARADYGYTF. This sequence joins TRBV20-1 and TRBJ1-2; D gene unclear. Germline V gene lookup returns CDR1 DFQATT and CDR2 SNEGSKA (reference sequence). V lost 3 bases and J lost 3, with 5 bases in between. The CDR3 is 11 amino acids.

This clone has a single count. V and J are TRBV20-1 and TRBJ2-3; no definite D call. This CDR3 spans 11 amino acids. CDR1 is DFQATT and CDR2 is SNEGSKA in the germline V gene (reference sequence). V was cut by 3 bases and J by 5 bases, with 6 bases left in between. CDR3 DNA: TGCAGTGCTAGGCTAGTAGATACGCAGTATTTT. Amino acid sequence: CSARLVDTQYF.

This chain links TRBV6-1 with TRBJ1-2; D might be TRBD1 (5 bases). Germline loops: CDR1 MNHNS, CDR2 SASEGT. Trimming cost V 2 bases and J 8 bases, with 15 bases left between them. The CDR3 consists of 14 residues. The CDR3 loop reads CASSEYYGTRGYTF. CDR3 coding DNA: TGTGCCAGCAGTGAATACTATGGGACTCGGGGCTACACCTTC.

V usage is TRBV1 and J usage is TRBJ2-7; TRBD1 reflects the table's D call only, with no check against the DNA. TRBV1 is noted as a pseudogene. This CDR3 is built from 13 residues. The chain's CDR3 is CTSSQEGWDRESF. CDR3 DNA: TGCACCAGCAGCCAAGAAGGCTGGGACAGGGAGTCCTTC.

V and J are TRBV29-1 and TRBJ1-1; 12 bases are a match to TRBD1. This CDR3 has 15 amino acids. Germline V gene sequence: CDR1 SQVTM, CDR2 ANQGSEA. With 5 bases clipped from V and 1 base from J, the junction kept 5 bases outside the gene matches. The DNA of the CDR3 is TGCAGCGTTAGGGACAGGGGGCTACCGAACACTGAAGCTTTCTTT. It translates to CSVRDRGLPNTEAFF.

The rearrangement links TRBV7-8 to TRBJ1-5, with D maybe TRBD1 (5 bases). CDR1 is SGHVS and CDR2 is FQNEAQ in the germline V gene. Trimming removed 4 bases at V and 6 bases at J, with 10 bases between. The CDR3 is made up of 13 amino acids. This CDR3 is CASSYFQGQPQHF. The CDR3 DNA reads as TGTGCCAGCAGCTATTTCCAGGGTCAGCCCCAGCATTTT.

The CDR3 DNA follows: TGTGCCAGTAGTCTGACTAGCCCCGGGGAGCTGTTTTTT. Its protein product is CASSLTSPGELFF. The genes are TRBV19 and TRBJ2-2; 7 bases fit TRBD2. The CDR3 consists of 13 residues. J was trimmed by 6 bases and V by 5 bases; bases with no gene match: 3. Germline assignment: CDR1 LNHDA and CDR2 SQIVND (reference sequence).

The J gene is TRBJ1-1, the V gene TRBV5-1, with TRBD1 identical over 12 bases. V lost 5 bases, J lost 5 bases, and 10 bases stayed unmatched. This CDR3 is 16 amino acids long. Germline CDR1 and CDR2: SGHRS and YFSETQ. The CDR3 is CASRLGTGGEGTEAFF. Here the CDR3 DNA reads TGCGCCAGCAGGCTCGGGACAGGGGGCGAAGGAACTGAAGCTTTCTTT.

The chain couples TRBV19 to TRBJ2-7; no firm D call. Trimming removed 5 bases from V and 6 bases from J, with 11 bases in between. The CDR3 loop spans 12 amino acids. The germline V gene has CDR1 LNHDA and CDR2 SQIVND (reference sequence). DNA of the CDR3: TGTGCCAGTAGTGCCTCAGGCGCCGAGCAGTACTTC. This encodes CASSASGAEQYF.

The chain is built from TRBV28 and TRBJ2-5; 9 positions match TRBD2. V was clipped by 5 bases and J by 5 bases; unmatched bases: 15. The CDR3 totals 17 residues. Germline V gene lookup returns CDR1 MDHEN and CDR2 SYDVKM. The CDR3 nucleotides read TGTGCCAGCAGTAAACCGGGACTAGCTACTAGGGCGGAGACCCAGTACTTC. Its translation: CASSKPGLATRAETQYF.

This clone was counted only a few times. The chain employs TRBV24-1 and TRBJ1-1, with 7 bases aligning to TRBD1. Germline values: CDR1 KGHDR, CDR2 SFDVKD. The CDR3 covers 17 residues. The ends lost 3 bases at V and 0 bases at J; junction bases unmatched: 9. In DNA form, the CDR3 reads TGTGCCACCAGTGATCATCAGATAGGGGGCATGAACACTGAAGCTTTCTTT. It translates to CATSDHQIGGMNTEAFF.

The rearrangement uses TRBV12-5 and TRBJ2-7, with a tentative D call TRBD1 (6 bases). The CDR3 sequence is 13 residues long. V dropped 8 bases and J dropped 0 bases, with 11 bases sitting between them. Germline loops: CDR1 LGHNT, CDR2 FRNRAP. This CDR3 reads CASSYRDSYEQYF. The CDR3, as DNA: TGTGCTAGTTCTTACAGGGACTCCTACGAGCAGTACTTC.

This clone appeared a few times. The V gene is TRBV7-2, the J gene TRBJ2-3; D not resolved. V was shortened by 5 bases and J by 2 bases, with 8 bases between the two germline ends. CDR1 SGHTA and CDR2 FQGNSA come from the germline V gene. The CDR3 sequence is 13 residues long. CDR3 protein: CASSPSITDTQYF. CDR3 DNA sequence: TGTGCCAGCAGCCCATCTATCACAGATACGCAGTATTTT.

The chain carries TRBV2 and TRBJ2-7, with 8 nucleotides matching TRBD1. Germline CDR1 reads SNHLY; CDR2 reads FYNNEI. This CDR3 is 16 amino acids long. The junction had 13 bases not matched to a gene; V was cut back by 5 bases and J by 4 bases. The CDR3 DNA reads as TGTGCCAGCAGTCGGAGCTTACAGGGGGTCAAGTACGAGCAGTACTTC. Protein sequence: CASSRSLQGVKYEQYF.

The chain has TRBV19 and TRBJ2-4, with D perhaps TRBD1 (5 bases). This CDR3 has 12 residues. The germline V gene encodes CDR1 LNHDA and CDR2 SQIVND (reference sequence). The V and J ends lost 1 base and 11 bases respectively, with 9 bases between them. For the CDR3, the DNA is TGTGCCAGTAGTATAGGCAGGGCGGTTCAGTACTTC. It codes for CASSIGRAVQYF.

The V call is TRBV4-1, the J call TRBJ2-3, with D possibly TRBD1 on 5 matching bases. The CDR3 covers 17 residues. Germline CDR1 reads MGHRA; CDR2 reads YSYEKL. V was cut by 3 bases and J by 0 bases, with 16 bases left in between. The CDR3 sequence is CASSQAPGQPSTDTQYF. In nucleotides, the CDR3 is TGCGCCAGCAGCCAGGCCCCCGGACAACCTAGCACAGATACGCAGTATTTT.